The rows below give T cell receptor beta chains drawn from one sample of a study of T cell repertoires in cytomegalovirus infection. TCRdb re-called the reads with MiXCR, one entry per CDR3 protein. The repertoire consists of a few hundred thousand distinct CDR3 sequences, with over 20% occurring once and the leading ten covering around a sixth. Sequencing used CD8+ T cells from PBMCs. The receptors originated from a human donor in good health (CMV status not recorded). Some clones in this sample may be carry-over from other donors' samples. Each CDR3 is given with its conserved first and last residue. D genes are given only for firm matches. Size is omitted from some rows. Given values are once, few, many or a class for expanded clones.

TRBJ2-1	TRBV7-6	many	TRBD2	TGTGCCAGCAGCTTAGGACTAGCGGAGGAGCAGTTCTTC	CASSLGLAEEQFF
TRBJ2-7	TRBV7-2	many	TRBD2	TGTGCCAGCAGCCCATTTCCTAGCGGGGCCGAGCAGTACTTC	CASSPFPSGAEQYF
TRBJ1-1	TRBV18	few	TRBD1	TGTGCCAGCTCGCCAACAGGGGGCGAAACTGAAGCTTTCTTT	CASSPTGGETEAFF
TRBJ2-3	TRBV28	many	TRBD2	TGTGCCAGCAGTTTACCGACTAGCGGGGGGTCAGATACGCAGTATTTT	CASSLPTSGGSDTQYF
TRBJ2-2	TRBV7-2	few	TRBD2	TGTGCCAGCAGCTTAGCTGGGACTAGCGGGGGGGCTGGCGGGGAGCTGTTTTTT	CASSLAGTSGGAGGELFF
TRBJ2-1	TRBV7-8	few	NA	TGTGCCAGCAGCCGCTTCGACGGCTACAATGAGCAGTTCTTC	CASSRFDGYNEQFF
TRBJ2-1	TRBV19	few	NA	TGTGCCAGTCAGCGGCGGATAACCACTTACAATGAGCAGTTCTTC	CASQRRITTYNEQFF
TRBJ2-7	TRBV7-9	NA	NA	TGTGCCAGCAGTTTTACGAGGGGGTTCAGCTCCTACGAGCAGTACTTC	CASSFTRGFSSYEQYF
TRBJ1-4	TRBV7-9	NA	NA	TGTGCCAGCAGCGCTCGACGGACGAATGAAAAACTGTTTTTT	CASSARRTNEKLFF
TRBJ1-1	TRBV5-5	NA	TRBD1	TGTGCCAGCAGCGACGACAGGGTGAACACTGAAGCTTTCTTT	CASSDDRVNTEAFF
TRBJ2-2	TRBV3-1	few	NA	TGTGCCAGCAGCCCCAGGGGCACCGGGGAGCTGTTTTTT	CASSPRGTGELFF
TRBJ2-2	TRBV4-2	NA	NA	TGTGCCAGCAGCCAAGTAGGGGCCGGGGAGCTGTTTTTT	CASSQVGAGELFF
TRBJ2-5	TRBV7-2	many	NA	TGTGCCAGCAGCTACCCAGGGGCCCAGTACTTC	CASSYPGAQYF
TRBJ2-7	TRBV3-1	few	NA	TGTGCCAGCAGCCGCGGGACAGACCCCACGAACTTC	CASSRGTDPTNF
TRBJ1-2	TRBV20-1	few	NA	TGCAGTGCTAGACCAGACATCATATATCATGGCTACACCTTC	CSARPDIIYHGYTF
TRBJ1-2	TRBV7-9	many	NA	TGTGCCAGCAGCTTAGAACCCACAGGAAACTATGGCTACACCTTC	CASSLEPTGNYGYTF
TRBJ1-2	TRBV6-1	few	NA	TGTGCCAGCAGCGGATATCTGAATAGTCGGTATGGCTACACCTTC	CASSGYLNSRYGYTF
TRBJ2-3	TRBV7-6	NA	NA	TGTGCCAGCAGCCGAGACGATGGAGATACGCAGTATTTT	CASSRDDGDTQYF